The 22 T cell receptor beta chains below all came from one sample that was sequenced in a study of Ad26.COV2.S vaccination and SARS-CoV-2 variants. Stated treatment: about 20 received Ad26.COV2.S at low or high dose, single or two shots; a few received placebo; per-sample allocation not given. Specimen acquisition occurred on day 63 following the initial vaccine or placebo injection. Repertoires were generated with immunoSEQ multiplex PCR, while TCRdb's copy carries only in-frame clones and drops some. The sample yields fewer than 500,000 clones, 90% seen once. The sample here was peripheral blood, taken in a trial of Ad26.COV2.S vaccine versus placebo. The receptor source for this set is a person between 18 and 59 years old who received the Ad26.COV2.S COVID-19 vaccine or a placebo.

This chain joins TRBV5-1 and TRBJ2-1; D possibly matches TRBD1 or TRBD2 (7 bases each). The CDR3 contains 14 residues. The ends were cut back, 4 bases at V and 3 bases at J, with 11 bases in the middle. CDR1 and CDR2 from the germline V gene are SGHRS and YFSETQ. The CDR3 loop reads CASSPGGDYNEQFF. In DNA form, the CDR3 reads TGCGCCAGCAGCCCAGGGGGGGACTACAATGAGCAGTTCTTC.

V and J are TRBV18 and TRBJ1-5; 9 positions agree with TRBD1. Germline V gene lookup returns CDR1 KGHSH and CDR2 LQKENI. The ends lost 0 bases at V and 7 bases at J; junction bases unmatched: 4. CDR3 length equals 15 residues. CDR3 DNA: TGTGCCAGCTCACCACCGGGACAGGGAAAACAGCCCCAGCATTTT. Amino acids: CASSPPGQGKQPQHF.

The chain joins TRBV11-2 to TRBJ1-1; a possible D gene is TRBD1 (5 bases). Trimming took 5 bases from V and 0 from J, leaving 7 bases between them. There are 13 residues in the CDR3. Germline V gene data show CDR1 as SGHAT and CDR2 as FQNNGV. As DNA, the CDR3 is TGTGCCAGCAGCAGGGGCCTGAACACTGAAGCTTTCTTT. This encodes CASSRGLNTEAFF.

The J gene is TRBJ2-2, the V gene TRBV4-3, with 7 nucleotides matching TRBD2. The germline CDR1 and CDR2 sequences are LGHNA and YSLEER. The J segment lost 5 bases and the V segment lost 4 bases, leaving 7 bases of the junction unmatched. This CDR3 contains 15 residues. The CDR3 sequence: CASSPHVGGTGELFF. The DNA for the CDR3 is TGCGCCAGCAGCCCTCACGTCGGGGGGACCGGGGAGCTGTTTTTT.

The chain employs TRBV5-4 and TRBJ2-1; D might be TRBD1 or TRBD2, each matching 5 bases. CDR1 SGHNT and CDR2 YYREEE come from the germline V gene (reference sequence). Trimming removed 5 bases at V and 8 bases at J, with 17 bases between. The CDR3 length is 14 residues. The CDR3: CASSPVGANHEQFF. DNA of the CDR3: TGTGCCAGCAGTCCTGTCGGGGCGAATCATGAGCAGTTCTTC.

This chain uses TRBV2 with TRBJ1-6; 8 bases fit TRBD1. With 7 bases clipped from V and 8 bases from J, the junction kept 4 bases outside the gene matches. CDR3 length equals 13 residues. In germline, CDR1 is SNHLY, CDR2 FYNNEI. CDR3 in amino acids: CASIDRGDSPLHF. For the CDR3, the DNA is TGTGCCAGCATCGACAGGGGTGATTCACCCCTCCACTTT.

J is TRBJ1-2 and V is TRBV30; unclear D gene. This CDR3 is built from 11 residues. V lost 7 bases and J 5 bases, leaving 11 bases between the germline ends. Germline V gene lookup returns CDR1 GTSNPN and CDR2 SVGIG (reference sequence). CDR3 in DNA: TGTGCCTTTGGATCTGTTTATGGCTACACCTTC. It is translated as CAFGSVYGYTF.

The V and J genes are TRBV7-8 and TRBJ2-3; weak D call: TRBD2 (6 bases). V was cut by 1 base and J by 9 bases, with 14 bases left in between. CDR1 is SGHVS and CDR2 is FQNEAQ in the germline V gene. This CDR3 has 14 residues. CDR3 protein: CASSLVSGTGTQYF. The CDR3 bases are TGTGCCAGCAGCTTAGTTAGCGGCACGGGGACGCAGTATTTT.

The V call is TRBV14, the J call TRBJ1-1; the D is unclear. Trimming took off 2 bases at V and 1 base at J, with 8 bases between the two ends. The CDR3 runs to 14 residues. Germline CDR1 and CDR2: SGHDN and FVKESK. The CDR3 loop reads CASSQKAGNTEAFF. CDR3 nucleotides: TGTGCCAGCAGCCAAAAGGCAGGGAACACTGAAGCTTTCTTT.

This chain uses TRBV28 with TRBJ2-2, with unresolved D. Trimming left V 10 bases short and J 2 bases short, with 11 bases between. Germline CDR1 and CDR2: MDHEN and SYDVKM. CDR3 length: 13 residues. CDR3 DNA: TGTGCCACCCTCGGCCTTAACACCGGGGAGCTGTTTTTT. It translates to CATLGLNTGELFF. The whole variable domain, remainder taken from reference TRBV28 and TRBJ2-2, is DVKVTQSSRYLVKRTGEKVFLECVQDMDHENMFWYRQDPGLGLRLIYFSYDVKMKEKGDIPEGYSVSREKKERFSLILESASTNQTSMYLCATLGLNTGELFFGEGSRLTVL.

The chain combines TRBV7-9 with TRBJ2-5; 14 bases map to TRBD2. The CDR3 runs to 15 residues. The germline CDR1 and CDR2 sequences are SEHNR and FQNEAQ (reference sequence). Trimming took 4 bases from V and 4 from J; bases not matched to a gene: 2. In nucleotides, the CDR3 is TGTGCCAGCAGCTCGGGACTAGCGGGAGTAGAGACCCAGTACTTC. Amino acid sequence: CASSSGLAGVETQYF.

The V call is TRBV5-6, the J call TRBJ2-7, with D unclear. The V end lost 4 bases, the J end lost 2 bases, and 13 bases lay between the germline ends. CDR3 length: 14 amino acids. From germline, CDR1 is SGHDT and CDR2 YYEEEE. The CDR3 sequence: CASSPLRGPYEQYF. The CDR3 nucleotides are TGTGCCAGCAGCCCTCTAAGAGGTCCCTACGAGCAGTACTTC.

The gene calls are TRBV6-6 and TRBJ1-2; 7 bases map to TRBD1. The germline V gene encodes CDR1 MNHNY and CDR2 SVGAGI (reference sequence). V lost 0 bases, J lost 7 bases, and 5 bases stayed unmatched. This CDR3 has 14 amino acids. As DNA, the CDR3 is TGTGCCAGCAGTTACTCGAGGACAGGCGGTGGCTACACCTTC. Its protein product is CASSYSRTGGGYTF.

The chain links TRBV2 to TRBJ1-2; D may be TRBD1 (6 bases). The CDR3 covers 14 residues. The V gene lost 5 bases and the J gene lost 8 bases, with 18 bases spanning the gap. Germline CDR1 SNHLY, CDR2 FYNNEI. The CDR3 protein is CASSLVARGEGYTF. The CDR3 region has the DNA TGTGCCAGCAGTTTAGTGGCCAGGGGAGAGGGCTACACCTTC.

The chain couples TRBV15 to TRBJ1-5, with TRBD1 matching 9 bases. The V segment lost 1 base and the J segment 0 bases; nucleotides outside the gene matches: 7. The CDR3 spans 18 residues. Per the germline V gene, CDR1 is LNHNV and CDR2 is YYDKDF (reference sequence). The CDR3 bases are TGTGCCACCAGCAGAGGGAAGACAGGGGGATATAGCAATCAGCCCCAGCATTTT. Translated: CATSRGKTGGYSNQPQHF. Variable domain in full (rest from reference TRBV15 and TRBJ1-5): DAMVIQNPRYQVTQFGKPVTLSCSQTLNHNVMYWYQQKSSQAPKLLFHYYDKDFNNEADTPDNFQSRRPNTSFCFLDIRSPGLGDTAMYLCATSRGKTGGYSNQPQHFGDGTRLSIL.

V is TRBV20-1 and J is TRBJ2-7, with 7 bases identical to TRBD2. V was pared by 3 bases and J by 5 bases, with 7 bases of the junction left unmatched. The V gene's germline CDR1 is DFQATT and CDR2 SNEGSKA (reference sequence). The CDR3 extends over 13 amino acids. As DNA, the CDR3 is TGCAGTGCTAGTTGGCTAGCGGAGCACGAGCAGTACTTC. Encoded protein: CSASWLAEHEQYF.

The gene calls are TRBV19 and TRBJ1-2; D is perhaps TRBD1 (6 bases). This CDR3 spans 16 amino acids. CDR1 and CDR2 from the germline V gene are LNHDA and SQIVND (reference sequence). The V and J ends lost 4 bases and 4 bases respectively, with 19 bases between them. CDR3 in DNA: TGTGCCAGTAGTAAAGGATTCGGGGGCTCCCTCTATGGCTACACCTTC. It codes for CASSKGFGGSLYGYTF. Looking up the rest from reference TRBV19 and TRBJ1-2 gives the full variable domain: DGGITQSPKYLFRKEGQNVTLSCEQNLNHDAMYWYRQDPGQGLRLIYYSQIVNDFQKGDIAEGYSVSREKKESFPLTVTSAQKNPTAFYLCASSKGFGGSLYGYTFGSGTRLTVV.

The chain uses TRBV25-1 and TRBJ2-7; tentatively, D is TRBD1 or TRBD2 (5 bases each). Germline V gene lookup returns CDR1 MGHDK and CDR2 SYGVNS. V dropped 5 bases and J dropped 3 bases, with 14 bases sitting between them. CDR3 length: 14 amino acids. CDR3 DNA: TGTGCCAGCAGTTTGGGACCGTCTCACTACGAGCAGTACTTC. Its translation: CASSLGPSHYEQYF.

The rearrangement links TRBV19 to TRBJ2-2; D call uncertain. Trimming shortened V by 3 bases and J by 0 bases, and 11 bases separated the two germline ends. The CDR3 extends over 16 amino acids. CDR1 and CDR2 from the germline V gene are LNHDA and SQIVND (reference sequence). In DNA form, the CDR3 reads TGTGCCAGTAGTATCTCCGGCGCACCGAACACCGGGGAGCTGTTTTTT. Translation: CASSISGAPNTGELFF.

CDR3 sequence: CASSYTYNEQFF. In DNA, the CDR3 is TGTGCCAGCAGTTACACCTACAATGAGCAGTTCTTC. The rearrangement uses TRBV7-2 and TRBJ2-1; unclear D gene. Germline assignment: CDR1 SGHTA and CDR2 FQGNSA. The V end lost 6 bases, the J end lost 2 bases, and 5 bases lay between the germline ends. The CDR3 sequence is 12 residues long. The whole variable domain, filled in from reference TRBV7-2 and TRBJ2-1, reads GAGVSQSPSNKVTEKGKDVELRCDPISGHTALYWYRQSLGQGLEFLIYFQGNSAPDKSGLPSDRFSAERTGGSVSTLTIQRTQQEDSAVYLCASSYTYNEQFFGPGTRLTVL.

CDR3 DNA sequence: TGTGCCAGCAGTTACGAAGACGCTTATGGCTACACCTTC. Protein: CASSYEDAYGYTF. This chain links TRBV6-2 or TRBV6-3 with TRBJ1-2; no reliable D call. V gave up 2 bases and J gave up 5 bases, with 9 bases separating them. The CDR3 is made up of 13 amino acids. CDR1 MNHEY and CDR2 SVGEGT come from the germline V gene.

The chain uses TRBV29-1 and TRBJ2-7, with 11 bases that match TRBD2. This CDR3 is built from 16 residues. Germline CDR1 and CDR2: SQVTM and ANQGSEA. V lost 4 bases and J lost 1; bases outside the gene matches: 9. CDR3 in amino acids: CSVGPLVAGGSYEQYF. CDR3 nucleotide sequence: TGCAGCGTTGGGCCTCTGGTAGCGGGAGGGTCCTACGAGCAGTACTTC.